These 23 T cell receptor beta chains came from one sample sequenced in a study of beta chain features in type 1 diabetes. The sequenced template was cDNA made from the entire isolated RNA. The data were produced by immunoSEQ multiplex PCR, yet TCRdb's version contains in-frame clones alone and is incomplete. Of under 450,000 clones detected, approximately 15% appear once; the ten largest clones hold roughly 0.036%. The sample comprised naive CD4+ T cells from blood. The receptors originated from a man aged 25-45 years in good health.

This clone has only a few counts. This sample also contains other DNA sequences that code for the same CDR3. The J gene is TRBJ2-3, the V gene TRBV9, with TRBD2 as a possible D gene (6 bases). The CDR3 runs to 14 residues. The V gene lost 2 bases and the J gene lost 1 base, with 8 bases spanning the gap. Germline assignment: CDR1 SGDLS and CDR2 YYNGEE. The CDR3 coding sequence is TGTGCCAGCAGCGTGGGACTCGGCACAGATACGCAGTATTTT. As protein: CASSVGLGTDTQYF.

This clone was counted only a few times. In DNA, the CDR3 is TGTGCCAGCAGCTCCGGACTAGCGGGTAACTACGAGCAGTACGTC. It yields the protein CASSSGLAGNYEQYV. The chain employs TRBV7-3 and TRBJ2-7; 11 nucleotides line up with TRBD2. With 4 bases clipped from V and 3 bases from J, the junction kept 5 bases outside the gene matches. Per germline, CDR1 SGHTA and CDR2 FQGTGA. The CDR3 totals 15 residues.

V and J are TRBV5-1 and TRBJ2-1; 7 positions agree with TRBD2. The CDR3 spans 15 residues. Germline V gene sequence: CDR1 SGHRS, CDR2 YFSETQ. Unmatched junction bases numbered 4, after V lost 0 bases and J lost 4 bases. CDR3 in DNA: TGCGCCAGCAGCTTGGGCGGGAGTGGGTACAATGAGCAGTTCTTC. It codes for CASSLGGSGYNEQFF. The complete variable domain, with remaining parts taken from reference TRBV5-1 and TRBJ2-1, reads KAGVTQTPRYLIKTRGQQVTLSCSPISGHRSVSWYQQTPGQGLQFLFEYFSETQRNKGNFPGRFSGRQFSNSRSEMNVSTLELGDSALYLCASSLGGSGYNEQFFGPGTRLTVL.

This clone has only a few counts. This chain's CDR3 is CASSPRGGQNTEAFF. In DNA, the CDR3 is TGTGCCAGCAGCCCCCGCGGAGGGCAGAACACTGAAGCTTTCTTT. The chain has TRBV9 and TRBJ1-1, with D unclear. Trimming took off 4 bases at V and 1 base at J, with 14 bases between the two ends. Germline loops: CDR1 SGDLS, CDR2 YYNGEE. The CDR3 loop spans 15 amino acids.

The DNA for the CDR3 is TGCAGCGGGGGGAGGAACACTAATGAGCAGTTCTTC. Translation gives CSGGRNTNEQFF. This chain uses TRBV29-1 with TRBJ2-1; D perhaps matches TRBD2 (6 bases). Germline-derived CDR1 and CDR2 are SQVTM and ANQGSEA. The CDR3 is made up of 12 amino acids. V lost 7 bases and J lost 7, with 14 bases in between.

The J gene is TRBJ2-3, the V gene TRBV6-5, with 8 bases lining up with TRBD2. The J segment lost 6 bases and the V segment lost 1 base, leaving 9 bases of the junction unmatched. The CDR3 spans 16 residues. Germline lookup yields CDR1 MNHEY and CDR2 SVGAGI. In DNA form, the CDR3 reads TGTGCCAGCAGTTACTTTGCGGGAGGCCCCGGGGATACGCAGTATTTT. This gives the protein CASSYFAGGPGDTQYF.

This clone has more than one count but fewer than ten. CDR3 region: CASSIMAEYQETQYF. The CDR3 DNA sequence: TGTGCCAGTAGTATCATGGCTGAGTACCAAGAGACCCAGTACTTC. V and J are TRBV19 and TRBJ2-5, with D uncertain. The germline gives CDR1 LNHDA, CDR2 SQIVND (reference sequence). The V and J ends lost 3 bases and 0 bases respectively, with 11 bases between them. There are 15 residues in the CDR3.

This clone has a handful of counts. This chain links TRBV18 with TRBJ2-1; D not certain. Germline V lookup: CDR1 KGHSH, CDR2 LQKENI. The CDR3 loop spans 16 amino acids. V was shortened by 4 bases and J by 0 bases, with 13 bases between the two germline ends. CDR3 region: CASSQALKDSYNEQFF. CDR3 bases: TGTGCCAGCTCACAGGCACTCAAGGACTCCTACAATGAGCAGTTCTTC. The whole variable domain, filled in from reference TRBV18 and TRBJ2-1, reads NAGVMQNPRHLVRRRGQEARLRCSPMKGHSHVYWYRQLPEEGLKFMVYLQKENIIDESGMPKERFSAEFPKEGPSILRIQQVVRGDSAAYFCASSQALKDSYNEQFFGPGTRLTVL.

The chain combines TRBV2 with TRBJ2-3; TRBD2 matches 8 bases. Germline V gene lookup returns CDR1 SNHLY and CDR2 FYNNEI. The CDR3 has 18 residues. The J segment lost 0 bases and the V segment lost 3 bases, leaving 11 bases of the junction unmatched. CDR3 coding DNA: TGTGCCAGCAGTGATACTAGCGGACTAGCCTCTAGCACAGATACGCAGTATTTT. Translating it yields CASSDTSGLASSTDTQYF.

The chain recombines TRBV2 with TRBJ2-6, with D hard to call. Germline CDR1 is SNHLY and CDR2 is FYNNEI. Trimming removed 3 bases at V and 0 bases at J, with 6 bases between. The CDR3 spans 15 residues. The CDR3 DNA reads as TGTGCCAGCAGTGACCGGTTCTCTGGGGCCAACGTCCTGACTTTC. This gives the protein CASSDRFSGANVLTF.

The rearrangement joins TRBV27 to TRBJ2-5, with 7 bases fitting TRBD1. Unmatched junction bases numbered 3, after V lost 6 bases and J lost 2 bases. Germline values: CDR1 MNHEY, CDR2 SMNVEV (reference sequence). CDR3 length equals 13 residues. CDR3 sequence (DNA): TGTGCCAGCAGGGGGACAGTTCAAGAGACCCAGTACTTC. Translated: CASRGTVQETQYF.

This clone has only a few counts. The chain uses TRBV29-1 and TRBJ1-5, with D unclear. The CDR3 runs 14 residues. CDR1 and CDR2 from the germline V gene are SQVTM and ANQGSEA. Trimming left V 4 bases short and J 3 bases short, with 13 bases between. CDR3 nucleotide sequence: TGCAGCGTTGTATTTGGGCAGACCAATCAGCCCCAGCATTTT. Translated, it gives CSVVFGQTNQPQHF.

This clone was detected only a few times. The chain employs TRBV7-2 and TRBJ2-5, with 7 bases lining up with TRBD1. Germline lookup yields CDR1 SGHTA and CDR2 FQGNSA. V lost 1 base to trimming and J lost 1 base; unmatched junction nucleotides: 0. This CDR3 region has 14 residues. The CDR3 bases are TGTGCCAGCAGCTTAGGACAGGGCCAAGAGACCCAGTACTTC. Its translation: CASSLGQGQETQYF.

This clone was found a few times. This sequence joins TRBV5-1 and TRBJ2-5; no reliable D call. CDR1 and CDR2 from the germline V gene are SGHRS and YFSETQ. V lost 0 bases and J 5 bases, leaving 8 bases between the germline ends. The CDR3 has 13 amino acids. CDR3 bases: TGCGCCAGCAGCTTGGGGCTTTTGGAGACCCAGTACTTC. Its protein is CASSLGLLETQYF.

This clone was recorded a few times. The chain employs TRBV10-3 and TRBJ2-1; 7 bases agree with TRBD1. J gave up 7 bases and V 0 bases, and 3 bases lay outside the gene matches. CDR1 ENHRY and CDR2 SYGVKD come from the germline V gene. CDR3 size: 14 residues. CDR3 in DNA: TGTGCCATCAGTGAGTCGATGACAGGGAATGAGCAGTTCTTC. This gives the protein CAISESMTGNEQFF.

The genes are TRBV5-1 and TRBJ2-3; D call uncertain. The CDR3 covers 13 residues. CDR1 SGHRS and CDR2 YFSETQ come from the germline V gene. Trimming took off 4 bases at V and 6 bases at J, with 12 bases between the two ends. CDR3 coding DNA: TGCGCCAGCAGCCCCGTCGGTGGGGATACGCAGTATTTT. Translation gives CASSPVGGDTQYF.

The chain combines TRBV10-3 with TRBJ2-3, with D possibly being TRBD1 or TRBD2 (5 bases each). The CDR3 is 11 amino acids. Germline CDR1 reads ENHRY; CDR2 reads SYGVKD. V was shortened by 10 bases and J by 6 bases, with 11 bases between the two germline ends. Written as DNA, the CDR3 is TGTGCCACCTCGAGGGACGATACGCAGTATTTT. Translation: CATSRDDTQYF.

The CDR3 DNA is TGTGCCAGCAGCTTACTCAGGGTCGAGCAGTACTTC. As protein: CASSLLRVEQYF. The gene calls are TRBV7-2 and TRBJ2-7, with D perhaps TRBD1 (5 bases). Trimming stripped 2 bases from V and 6 bases from J, with 8 bases between. Germline-derived CDR1 and CDR2 are SGHTA and FQGNSA. The CDR3 is 12 residues long. Supplemented by reference TRBV7-2 and TRBJ2-7, the full variable domain reads GAGVSQSPSNKVTEKGKDVELRCDPISGHTALYWYRQSLGQGLEFLIYFQGNSAPDKSGLPSDRFSAERTGGSVSTLTIQRTQQEDSAVYLCASSLLRVEQYFGPGTRLTVT.

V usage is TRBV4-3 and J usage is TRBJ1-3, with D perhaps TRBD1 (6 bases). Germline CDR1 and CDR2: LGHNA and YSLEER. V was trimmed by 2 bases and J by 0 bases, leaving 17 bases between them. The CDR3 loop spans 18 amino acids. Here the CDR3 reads CASSQLIAGTISGNTIYF. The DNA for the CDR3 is TGCGCCAGCAGCCAACTGATTGCCGGGACAATCTCTGGAAACACCATATATTTT.

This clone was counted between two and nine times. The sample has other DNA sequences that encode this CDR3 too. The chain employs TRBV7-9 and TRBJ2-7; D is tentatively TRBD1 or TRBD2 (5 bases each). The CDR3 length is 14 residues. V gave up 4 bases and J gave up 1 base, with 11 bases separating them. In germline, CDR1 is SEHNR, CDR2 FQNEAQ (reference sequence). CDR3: CASSYGTASYEQYV. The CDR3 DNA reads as TGTGCCAGCAGCTATGGGACGGCGTCCTACGAGCAGTACGTC.

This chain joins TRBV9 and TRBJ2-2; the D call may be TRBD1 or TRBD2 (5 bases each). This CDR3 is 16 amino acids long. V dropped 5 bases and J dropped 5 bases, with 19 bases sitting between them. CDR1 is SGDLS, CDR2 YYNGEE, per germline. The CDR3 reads CASRATRTGPTGELFF. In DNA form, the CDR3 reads TGTGCCAGCAGAGCAACCCGAACGGGACCGACCGGGGAGCTGTTTTTT.

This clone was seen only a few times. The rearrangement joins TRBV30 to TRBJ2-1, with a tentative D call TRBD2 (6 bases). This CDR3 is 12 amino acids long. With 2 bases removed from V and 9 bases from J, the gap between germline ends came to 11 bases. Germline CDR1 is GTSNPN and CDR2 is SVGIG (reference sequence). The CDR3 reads CAWSTSGVEQFF. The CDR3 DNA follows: TGTGCCTGGAGTACCTCGGGGGTTGAGCAGTTCTTC.

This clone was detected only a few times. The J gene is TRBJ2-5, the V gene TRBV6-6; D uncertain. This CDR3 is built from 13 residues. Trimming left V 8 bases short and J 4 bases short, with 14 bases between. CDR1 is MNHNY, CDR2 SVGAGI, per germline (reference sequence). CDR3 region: CASGVELLETQYF. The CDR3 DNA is TGTGCCAGCGGGGTGGAGCTATTAGAGACCCAGTACTTC.